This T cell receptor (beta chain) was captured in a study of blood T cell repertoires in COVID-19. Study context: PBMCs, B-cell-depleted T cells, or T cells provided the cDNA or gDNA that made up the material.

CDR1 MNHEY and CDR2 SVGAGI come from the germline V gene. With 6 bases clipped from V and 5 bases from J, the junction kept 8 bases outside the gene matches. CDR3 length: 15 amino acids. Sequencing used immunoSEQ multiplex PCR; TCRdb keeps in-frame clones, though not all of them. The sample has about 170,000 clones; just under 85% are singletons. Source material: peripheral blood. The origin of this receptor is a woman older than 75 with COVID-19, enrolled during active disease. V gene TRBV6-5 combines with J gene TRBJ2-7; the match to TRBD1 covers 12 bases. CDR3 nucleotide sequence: TGTGCCAGCAGAGCATCCGGGACAGGGGGCGACGAGCAGTACTTC. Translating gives CASRASGTGGDEQYF.